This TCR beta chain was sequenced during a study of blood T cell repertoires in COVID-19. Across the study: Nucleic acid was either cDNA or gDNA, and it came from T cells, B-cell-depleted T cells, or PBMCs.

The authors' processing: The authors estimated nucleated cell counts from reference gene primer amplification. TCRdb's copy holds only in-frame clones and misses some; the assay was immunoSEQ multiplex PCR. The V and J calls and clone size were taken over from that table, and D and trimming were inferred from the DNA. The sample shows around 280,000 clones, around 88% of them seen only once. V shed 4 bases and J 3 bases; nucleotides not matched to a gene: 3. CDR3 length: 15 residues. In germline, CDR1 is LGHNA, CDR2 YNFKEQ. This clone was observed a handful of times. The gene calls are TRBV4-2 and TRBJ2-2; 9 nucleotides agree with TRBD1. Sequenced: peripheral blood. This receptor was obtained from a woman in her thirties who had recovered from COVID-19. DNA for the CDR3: TGTGCCAGCAGCCCGGGACAGGGAGACACCGGGGAGCTGTTTTTT. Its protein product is CASSPGQGDTGELFF.